What follows are 4 T cell receptor beta chains derived from one specimen sequenced in a study of beta chain features in type 1 diabetes. No antigens are known for them. TCRB transcripts that were expressed got sequenced, as all of the isolated RNA had been reverse transcribed. Here immunoSEQ multiplex PCR was the method, and the copy in TCRdb shows in-frame clones only, minus some. The repertoire includes 300,000 to 450,000 clones, around 10% of them detected once, and roughly 0.6% sits in the top ten. Findings of the study overall: In all four CD4+ subsets, TCRB CDR3 length was significantly, moderately reduced in type 1 diabetes.

Sequenced material: central memory CD4+ T cells from blood. The receptors originated from a young man with type 1 diabetes.

This clone was seen a few times. The chain links TRBV10-3 to TRBJ1-5, with D possibly matching TRBD1 (6 bases). V dropped 2 bases and J dropped 3 bases, with 14 bases sitting between them. CDR3 size: 16 residues. Germline V lookup: CDR1 ENHRY, CDR2 SYGVKD. The CDR3 reads CAISERGGDNNQPQHF. The CDR3 region has the DNA TGTGCCATCAGTGAGCGTGGCGGGGACAACAATCAGCCCCAGCATTTT.

This clone was found a few times. CDR3 sequence: CASTTYPGRTEAFF. In nucleotides, the CDR3 is TGTGCCAGTACCACCTATCCAGGGCGGACTGAAGCTTTCTTT. The V call is TRBV19, the J call TRBJ1-1; the D gene is possibly TRBD1 (5 bases). The CDR3 has 14 residues. Germline-derived CDR1 and CDR2 are LNHDA and SQIVND (reference sequence). Trimming cost V 7 bases and J 5 bases, with 17 bases left between them.

This clone came up a few times. The chain couples TRBV6-1 to TRBJ2-7, with TRBD2 identical over 11 bases. Germline CDR1 and CDR2: MNHNS and SASEGT. Germline trimming cut 2 bases from V and 4 bases from J; bases unmatched to any gene: 4. The CDR3 has 15 amino acids. The CDR3 DNA reads TGTGCCAGCAGTGAACGGCTAGCGGGAGGTTACGAGCAGTACTTC. It yields the protein CASSERLAGGYEQYF.

This clone was seen more than once but under ten times. V gene TRBV7-9 combines with J gene TRBJ2-5, with TRBD1 as a possible D gene (5 bases). Germline CDR1 reads SEHNR; CDR2 reads FQNEAQ (reference sequence). The CDR3 has 13 residues. Trimming took off 10 bases at V and 1 base at J, with 13 bases between the two ends. CDR3 amino acids: CATPTEPQETQYF. In DNA, the CDR3 is TGTGCCACCCCGACAGAGCCCCAAGAGACCCAGTACTTC.